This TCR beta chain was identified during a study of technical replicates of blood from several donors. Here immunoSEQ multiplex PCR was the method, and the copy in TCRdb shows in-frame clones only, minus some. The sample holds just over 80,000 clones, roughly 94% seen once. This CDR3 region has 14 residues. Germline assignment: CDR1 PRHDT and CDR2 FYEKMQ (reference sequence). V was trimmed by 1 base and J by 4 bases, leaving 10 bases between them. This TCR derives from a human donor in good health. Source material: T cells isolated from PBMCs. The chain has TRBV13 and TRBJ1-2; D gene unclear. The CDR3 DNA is TGTGCCAGCAGCTTAGTCCGAGGTTCCTATGGCTACACCTTC. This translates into CASSLVRGSYGYTF.